This note documents a single TCR beta chain sequence. The source of the sample is a study of T cells in Graves' hyperthyroidism and ophthalmopathy. On the study more broadly: Peripheral blood specimens were obtained at initial diagnosis, prior to any treatment.

Trimming took 5 bases from V and 1 from J, leaving 14 bases between them. This CDR3 has 15 amino acids. Amplified TCR beta CDR3 regions derived from RNA transcripts. Initially, a first-round RT-PCR of the TCR CDR3 employed the HTBI primer set. One entry per CDR3 protein results from TCRdb running MiXCR on the multiplex PCR reads. The profile shows hundreds of thousands of distinct CDR3 sequences, more than 15% of them singletons. Sequenced sample: blood. This receptor was obtained from a woman aged 18-29 years with Graves' hyperthyroidism. This sequence joins TRBV12-3 or TRBV12-4 and TRBJ1-2; D is unclear. CDR3 coding DNA: TGTGCCAGCAGTCAAAGCGCAACTCGTAACTATGGCTACACCTTC. This gives the protein CASSQSATRNYGYTF.